This T cell receptor (beta chain) was sequenced for a study of spatial heterogeneity in lung cancer. Across the whole study: Each distinct TCR and UMI combination averaged more than ten appearances in raw reads. Study-wide findings and caveats: Intratumoral expanded alpha and beta TCR counts were found to track tumor mutation counts.

As for time point: sample taken at primary tumor resection. Whole RNA was taken from tumor, nontumor lung or frozen PBMC; it was then sequenced unsorted. MiXCR was run by TCRdb on the 5' RACE reads, yielding one entry per CDR3 protein. This sample has some 6,500 distinct CDR3 sequences, with over 7.5% found just once. The CDR3 spans 17 residues. Trimming took off 4 bases at V and 1 base at J, with 18 bases between the two ends. Germline values: CDR1 SGHRS, CDR2 YFSETQ. This clonotype showed up just a few times. Its antigen is as yet unknown. The material was lung tumor tissue, obtained at surgery. This TCR was recovered from a female donor with early-stage non-small cell lung cancer. V and J are TRBV5-1 and TRBJ1-3, with D hard to call. The CDR3 reads CASSLSSGLPSGNTIYF. The DNA of the CDR3 is TGCGCCAGCAGCCTTTCAAGCGGGCTCCCTTCTGGAAACACCATATATTTT. Looking up the rest from reference TRBV5-1 and TRBJ1-3 gives the full variable domain: KAGVTQTPRYLIKTRGQQVTLSCSPISGHRSVSWYQQTPGQGLQFLFEYFSETQRNKGNFPGRFSGRQFSNSRSEMNVSTLELGDSALYLCASSLSSGLPSGNTIYFGEGSWLTVV.